This is a list of T cell receptor beta chains from one sample in a study of identical twins. TCRdb fed the 5' RACE reads into MiXCR, producing one record per CDR3 protein. The repertoire consists of approximately 690,000 distinct CDR3 sequences, with approximately 6.1% occurring once and the leading ten covering roughly 2%. Sequenced: naive T cells sorted from blood. The receptor source for this set is a man aged 18 to 29 in good health. Each CDR3 is given with its conserved first and last residue. Fields, in order: D gene, V gene, J gene, clone size, CDR3 protein, CDR3 DNA. A D gene is named only where the DNA matches it firmly. Clone size is not always given. Where it is, it says once, few, many or a class for expanded clones.

d_gene: .
v_gene: TRBV29-1
j_gene: TRBJ1-1
abundance: many
CDR3aa: CSVEKLNTEAFF
CDR3nt: TGCAGCGTTGAAAAACTGAACACTGAAGCTTTCTTT

d_gene: .
v_gene: TRBV15
j_gene: TRBJ1-1
abundance: few
CDR3aa: CATSRDVWGTEAFF
CDR3nt: TGTGCCACCAGCAGAGACGTTTGGGGCACTGAAGCTTTCTTT

d_gene: .
v_gene: TRBV7-2
j_gene: TRBJ2-7
abundance: once
CDR3aa: CASSLRRSVEHEQYF
CDR3nt: TGTGCCAGCAGCTTACGTCGGTCAGTTGAGCACGAGCAGTACTTC

d_gene: TRBD2
v_gene: TRBV2
j_gene: TRBJ2-3
abundance: many
CDR3aa: CAPQTEASGRAGDTQYF
CDR3nt: TGTGCCCCCCAGACCGAGGCTAGCGGGAGGGCCGGGGATACGCAGTATTTT

d_gene: .
v_gene: TRBV20-1
j_gene: TRBJ1-1
abundance: few
CDR3aa: CSARDYATNTEAFF
CDR3nt: TGCAGTGCTAGAGATTATGCGACAAACACTGAAGCTTTCTTT

d_gene: TRBD2
v_gene: TRBV7-2
j_gene: TRBJ2-3
abundance: .
CDR3aa: CASSFLSGSLTDTQYF
CDR3nt: TGTGCCAGCAGCTTCCTTAGCGGGAGTTTAACAGATACGCAGTATTTT

d_gene: TRBD2
v_gene: TRBV2
j_gene: TRBJ2-3
abundance: many
CDR3aa: CARRSPPGRGTDTQYF
CDR3nt: TGTGCCAGACGATCCCCCCCGGGGAGGGGAACAGATACGCAGTATTTT

d_gene: TRBD2
v_gene: TRBV7-8
j_gene: TRBJ2-1
abundance: .
CDR3aa: CTSSSKTSLFSNEQFF
CDR3nt: TGTACCAGCAGCTCTAAGACTAGCTTGTTTAGCAATGAGCAGTTCTTC

d_gene: TRBD2
v_gene: TRBV7-9
j_gene: TRBJ2-3
abundance: many
CDR3aa: CASSQSGGSTDTQYF
CDR3nt: TGTGCCAGCAGCCAGTCCGGGGGGAGCACAGATACGCAGTATTTT

d_gene: .
v_gene: TRBV9
j_gene: TRBJ2-5
abundance: few
CDR3aa: CASSVTGSPQETQYF
CDR3nt: TGTGCCAGCAGCGTAACGGGGTCCCCCCAAGAGACCCAGTACTTC

d_gene: .
v_gene: TRBV10-3
j_gene: TRBJ2-1
abundance: many
CDR3aa: CAISVSFPSYNEQFF
CDR3nt: TGTGCCATCAGTGTTAGTTTCCCCTCCTACAATGAGCAGTTCTTC

d_gene: .
v_gene: TRBV5-6
j_gene: TRBJ2-3
abundance: many
CDR3aa: CASSPAGPRNTDTQYF
CDR3nt: TGTGCCAGCAGCCCCGCAGGTCCCAGAAACACAGATACGCAGTATTTT

d_gene: TRBD1
v_gene: TRBV2
j_gene: TRBJ2-3
abundance: .
CDR3aa: CASSDQGARWSDTQYF
CDR3nt: TGTGCCAGCAGCGATCAGGGGGCGAGGTGGTCGGATACGCAGTATTTT

d_gene: .
v_gene: TRBV9
j_gene: TRBJ2-7
abundance: .
CDR3aa: CASSPAAGPPNEQYF
CDR3nt: TGTGCCAGCAGCCCCGCTGCGGGACCTCCTAACGAGCAGTACTTC

d_gene: .
v_gene: TRBV11-2
j_gene: TRBJ2-7
abundance: many
CDR3aa: CASTRPGQSYEQYF
CDR3nt: TGTGCCAGCACCAGACCGGGACAATCCTACGAGCAGTACTTC

d_gene: .
v_gene: TRBV29-1
j_gene: TRBJ2-3
abundance: many
CDR3aa: CSVEFNRGATDTQYF
CDR3nt: TGCAGCGTCGAGTTCAATCGGGGGGCCACAGATACGCAGTATTTT

d_gene: .
v_gene: TRBV9
j_gene: TRBJ2-5
abundance: few
CDR3aa: CASAGTSEETQYF
CDR3nt: TGTGCCAGCGCCGGGACTTCGGAAGAGACCCAGTACTTC

d_gene: .
v_gene: TRBV19
j_gene: TRBJ2-4
abundance: .
CDR3aa: CASSIGGSQYF
CDR3nt: TGTGCCAGTAGTATAGGTGGGAGTCAGTACTTC

d_gene: .
v_gene: TRBV12-3/TRBV12-4
j_gene: TRBJ1-2
abundance: .
CDR3aa: CASSYGPGYTF
CDR3nt: TGTGCCAGCAGTTATGGACCGGGCTACACCTTC

d_gene: TRBD1
v_gene: TRBV10-3
j_gene: TRBJ2-6
abundance: many
CDR3aa: CAISGGQGRSGANVLTF
CDR3nt: TGTGCCATCAGTGGGGGACAGGGACGCTCTGGGGCCAACGTCCTGACTTTC

d_gene: .
v_gene: TRBV12-5
j_gene: TRBJ1-1
abundance: few
CDR3aa: CASGPGGVTEAFF
CDR3nt: TGTGCTAGTGGGCCTGGGGGGGTAACTGAAGCTTTCTTT

d_gene: .
v_gene: TRBV12-3/TRBV12-4
j_gene: TRBJ1-5
abundance: many
CDR3aa: CASSDRPDQPQHF
CDR3nt: TGTGCCAGCAGCGACAGGCCGGATCAGCCCCAGCATTTT

d_gene: .
v_gene: TRBV6-5
j_gene: TRBJ1-5
abundance: many
CDR3aa: CASSYSGSGNQPQHF
CDR3nt: TGTGCCAGCAGTTACTCGGGATCTGGCAATCAGCCCCAGCATTTT

d_gene: TRBD1
v_gene: TRBV12-3/TRBV12-4
j_gene: TRBJ2-7
abundance: .
CDR3aa: CASSLYRDSSYEQYF
CDR3nt: TGTGCCAGCAGTTTATATAGGGACAGTAGCTACGAGCAGTACTTC

d_gene: .
v_gene: TRBV27
j_gene: TRBJ2-5
abundance: many
CDR3aa: CASSLRAHRVAQETQYF
CDR3nt: TGTGCCAGCAGTTTAAGAGCACACAGGGTTGCCCAAGAGACCCAGTACTTC

d_gene: .
v_gene: TRBV15
j_gene: TRBJ2-7
abundance: many
CDR3aa: CATSRDGQGVLPYF
CDR3nt: TGTGCCACCAGCAGAGATGGTCAGGGTGTGCTCCCGTACTTC

d_gene: .
v_gene: TRBV6-5
j_gene: TRBJ2-5
abundance: many
CDR3aa: CASSSLPTDGTQYF
CDR3nt: TGTGCCAGCAGTTCCCTCCCAACTGACGGGACCCAGTACTTC

d_gene: .
v_gene: TRBV20-1
j_gene: TRBJ1-3
abundance: many
CDR3aa: CSAEDGSGNTIYF
CDR3nt: TGCAGTGCTGAAGATGGATCTGGAAACACCATATATTTT

d_gene: .
v_gene: TRBV2
j_gene: TRBJ1-5
abundance: few
CDR3aa: CASSGTDHQPQHF
CDR3nt: TGTGCCAGCAGTGGGACAGACCATCAGCCCCAGCATTTT

d_gene: TRBD2
v_gene: TRBV12-3/TRBV12-4
j_gene: TRBJ2-1
abundance: many
CDR3aa: CASSPTGTSGRYEQFF
CDR3nt: TGTGCCAGCAGTCCTACCGGGACTAGCGGGAGGTATGAGCAGTTCTTC

d_gene: TRBD1
v_gene: TRBV28
j_gene: TRBJ2-7
abundance: .
CDR3aa: CASHASGTGTYEQYF
CDR3nt: TGTGCCAGCCACGCCTCCGGGACAGGAACCTACGAGCAGTACTTC

d_gene: TRBD2
v_gene: TRBV27
j_gene: TRBJ2-7
abundance: .
CDR3aa: CASGAGPRLFEQYF
CDR3nt: TGTGCCAGCGGAGCGGGACCGAGACTGTTCGAGCAGTACTTC

d_gene: TRBD2
v_gene: TRBV12-3/TRBV12-4
j_gene: TRBJ2-2
abundance: many
CDR3aa: CASSLRLAGVTGELFF
CDR3nt: TGTGCCAGCAGTTTAAGGCTAGCGGGAGTCACCGGGGAGCTGTTTTTT

d_gene: TRBD1
v_gene: TRBV29-1
j_gene: TRBJ2-3
abundance: .
CDR3aa: CSVEDRLAGQGTITDTQYF
CDR3nt: TGCAGCGTTGAAGATCGACTCGCAGGACAGGGGACTATCACAGATACGCAGTATTTT

d_gene: .
v_gene: TRBV11-2
j_gene: TRBJ2-4
abundance: few
CDR3aa: CASSSRGEGVNIQYF
CDR3nt: TGTGCCAGCAGCTCGAGGGGGGAGGGCGTGAACATTCAGTACTTC

d_gene: .
v_gene: TRBV20-1
j_gene: TRBJ1-4
abundance: many
CDR3aa: CSASSFQSNEKLFF
CDR3nt: TGCAGTGCTAGTTCTTTCCAGTCTAATGAAAAACTGTTTTTT

d_gene: .
v_gene: TRBV20-1
j_gene: TRBJ1-1
abundance: many
CDR3aa: CSASPLRREAFF
CDR3nt: TGCAGTGCTAGCCCCCTCCGCCGGGAAGCTTTCTTT

d_gene: .
v_gene: TRBV11-2
j_gene: TRBJ1-2
abundance: many
CDR3aa: CASSLVPDYGYTF
CDR3nt: TGTGCCAGCAGCTTAGTGCCAGACTATGGCTACACCTTC

d_gene: .
v_gene: TRBV4-2
j_gene: TRBJ1-5
abundance: few
CDR3aa: CASSQVGGVGQPQHF
CDR3nt: TGTGCCAGCAGCCAAGTGGGGGGTGTAGGTCAGCCCCAGCATTTT

d_gene: TRBD1
v_gene: TRBV20-1
j_gene: TRBJ2-7
abundance: many
CDR3aa: CSARDRTGLYEQYF
CDR3nt: TGCAGTGCTAGAGATCGGACAGGTCTCTACGAGCAGTACTTC

d_gene: .
v_gene: TRBV6-2/TRBV6-3
j_gene: TRBJ2-3
abundance: .
CDR3aa: CASDRHTSTDTQYF
CDR3nt: TGTGCCAGCGATCGGCACACGAGCACAGATACGCAGTATTTT

d_gene: .
v_gene: TRBV7-3
j_gene: TRBJ2-2
abundance: .
CDR3aa: CASSPPGARSELFF
CDR3nt: TGTGCCAGCAGCCCCCCCGGAGCGCGATCCGAGCTGTTTTTT

d_gene: TRBD1
v_gene: TRBV5-1
j_gene: TRBJ1-5
abundance: .
CDR3aa: CASSLSGTEYQPQHF
CDR3nt: TGCGCCAGCAGCTTATCCGGGACAGAGTATCAGCCCCAGCATTTT

d_gene: .
v_gene: TRBV7-6
j_gene: TRBJ2-7
abundance: .
CDR3aa: CASSLDSDSSYEQYF
CDR3nt: TGTGCCAGCAGCTTAGACAGCGATAGCTCCTACGAGCAGTACTTC

d_gene: .
v_gene: TRBV12-3/TRBV12-4
j_gene: TRBJ1-3
abundance: .
CDR3aa: CASSFRELPPGNTIYF
CDR3nt: TGTGCCAGCAGTTTCAGGGAACTGCCGCCTGGAAACACCATATATTTT

d_gene: TRBD1
v_gene: TRBV5-1
j_gene: TRBJ2-1
abundance: many
CDR3aa: CASSSQGASGEQFF
CDR3nt: TGCGCCAGCAGCTCACAGGGGGCGTCTGGTGAGCAGTTCTTC

d_gene: .
v_gene: TRBV29-1
j_gene: TRBJ1-1
abundance: many
CDR3aa: CSVGGRGREAFF
CDR3nt: TGCAGCGTTGGAGGGCGCGGTCGTGAAGCTTTCTTT

d_gene: TRBD2
v_gene: TRBV5-1
j_gene: TRBJ2-5
abundance: few
CDR3aa: CASSPSGRVQETQYF
CDR3nt: TGCGCCAGCAGCCCGAGCGGGAGGGTTCAAGAGACCCAGTACTTC

d_gene: TRBD1
v_gene: TRBV20-1
j_gene: TRBJ1-5
abundance: .
CDR3aa: CSAWPGQGADQPQHF
CDR3nt: TGCAGTGCTTGGCCCGGACAGGGGGCAGATCAGCCCCAGCATTTT

d_gene: .
v_gene: TRBV20-1
j_gene: TRBJ1-1
abundance: many
CDR3aa: CSAPIQNTEAFF
CDR3nt: TGCAGTGCTCCGATTCAGAACACTGAAGCTTTCTTT

d_gene: .
v_gene: TRBV24-1
j_gene: TRBJ1-1
abundance: many
CDR3aa: CATSDATGNTEAFF
CDR3nt: TGTGCCACCAGTGATGCGACAGGAAACACTGAAGCTTTCTTT

d_gene: .
v_gene: TRBV20-1
j_gene: TRBJ2-5
abundance: many
CDR3aa: CSARDPRRTEETQYF
CDR3nt: TGCAGTGCTAGAGATCCCCGGAGGACTGAAGAGACCCAGTACTTC

d_gene: TRBD1
v_gene: TRBV18
j_gene: TRBJ2-3
abundance: few
CDR3aa: CASSPGQAPDTQYF
CDR3nt: TGTGCCAGCTCACCCGGACAGGCCCCAGATACGCAGTATTTT

d_gene: TRBD2
v_gene: TRBV3-1
j_gene: TRBJ2-2
abundance: many
CDR3aa: CASSQAGTSGSGELFF
CDR3nt: TGTGCCAGCAGCCAGGCCGGGACTAGCGGGAGTGGGGAGCTGTTTTTT

d_gene: .
v_gene: TRBV12-3/TRBV12-4
j_gene: TRBJ1-6
abundance: many
CDR3aa: CASSGVPLRDSPLHF
CDR3nt: TGTGCCAGCAGTGGGGTCCCCCTTCGGGATTCACCCCTCCACTTT